This paragraph covers one TCR beta chain sequence. Generated by immunoSEQ multiplex PCR, the TCRdb table keeps only in-frame clones and is missing some. The sample consists of tens of thousands of clones, roughly 88% of them appearing once. V was trimmed by 1 base and J by 3 bases, leaving 21 bases between them. This CDR3 has 18 amino acids. Germline loops: CDR1 LGHDT, CDR2 YNNKEL (reference sequence). This sample was taken from a study of T cell responses to AZD1222 COVID-19 vaccine. Here the sequenced sample was peripheral blood, taken on day 0 of AZD1222 vaccination. This sequence originates from an adult in good health. The V call is TRBV3-1 (or the pseudogene TRBV3-2), the J call TRBJ2-5; D perhaps matches TRBD2 (6 bases). CDR3 protein: CASSQVTSGAWLKETQYF. The CDR3 region has the DNA TGTGCCAGCAGCCAAGTGACTAGTGGGGCTTGGCTTAAAGAGACCCAGTACTTC.